Sequencing of this T cell receptor (beta chain) was carried out in a study of cytomegalovirus exposure and HLA in healthy donors. Study results and caveats: Usually a TCR sequence was rare, but some public TCRs were found in many donors. Some segments of the V type, notably TRBV6-2 and TRBV6-3, were excluded as indistinguishable.

CDR1 SGHRS and CDR2 YFSETQ come from the germline V gene. The CDR3 is 15 residues long. J gave up 1 base and V 4 bases, and 5 bases lay outside the gene matches. Concerning this clone: Antigen specificity is unknown.

60 Vbeta and 13 Jbeta primers were used in PCR. Data came from immunoSEQ multiplex PCR; TCRdb stores just in-frame clones and leaves some out. The repertoire consists of 210,000 or so clones, with over 65% occurring once and the leading ten covering roughly 2.6%. The clonotype was recovered from a woman aged 55-69 years in good health and CMV-seropositive. The V gene is TRBV5-1, the J gene TRBJ2-3, with 8 positions matching TRBD1. Sequencing was carried out using PBMCs. The CDR3 sequence is CASSIFRGRTDTQYF. CDR3 DNA: TGCGCCAGCAGCATATTCAGGGGGCGCACAGATACGCAGTATTTT.